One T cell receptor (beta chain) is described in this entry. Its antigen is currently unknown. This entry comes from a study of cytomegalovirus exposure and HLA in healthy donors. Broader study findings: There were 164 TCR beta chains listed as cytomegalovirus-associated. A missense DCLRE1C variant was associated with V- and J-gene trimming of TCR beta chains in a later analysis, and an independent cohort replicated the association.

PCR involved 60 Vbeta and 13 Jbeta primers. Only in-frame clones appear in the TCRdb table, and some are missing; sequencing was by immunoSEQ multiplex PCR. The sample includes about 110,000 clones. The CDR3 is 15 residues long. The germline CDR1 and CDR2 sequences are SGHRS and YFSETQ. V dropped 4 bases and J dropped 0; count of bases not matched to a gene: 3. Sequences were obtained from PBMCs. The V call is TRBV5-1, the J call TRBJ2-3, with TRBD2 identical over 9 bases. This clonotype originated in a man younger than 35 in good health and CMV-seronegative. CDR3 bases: TGCGCCAGCAGCCTTAGCGGGGGCAGCACAGATACGCAGTATTTT. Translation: CASSLSGGSTDTQYF.